This T cell receptor (beta chain) emerged from a study of shared clonotypes between healthy human individuals. Naive CD8 cells comprised CD45RO-negative, CCR7-positively selected cells, excluding terminally differentiated effector memory CD45RA+ cells. After removal of 3 bases from V and 0 bases from J, the junction contained 10 bases not matched to a gene. The CDR3 covers 19 residues. The germline CDR1 and CDR2 sequences are LGHNT and FRNRAP. As concerns this clone: No antigen is known for it.

Original processing methods: ImmunoSEQ gave junction-only sequences without quality scores, so filtering differed. Measured with immunoSEQ multiplex PCR; TCRdb has only the in-frame clones, and not every one. D and trimming come from the DNA, and the V and J calls and clone size come from that table. The table records around 2,000,000 clones, about 92% of them present only once. Whole-study findings and limits: Naive subsets generally had larger estimated richness than memory subsets. Clonotypes shared by all four donors outscored non-shared clonotypes in generation probability.

The clonotype originates from a young man in good health. Some clones in this sample may be carry-over from other donors' samples. The chain employs TRBV12-5 and TRBJ2-1; 11 nucleotides line up with TRBD2. Sequencing used naive CD8+ T cells from PBMCs. CDR3 residues: CASGFTVLAGGRSYNEQFF. DNA for the CDR3: TGTGCTAGTGGTTTTACCGTCCTAGCGGGAGGTCGCTCCTACAATGAGCAGTTCTTC.